A selection of T cell receptor beta chains follows, all from one sample in a study of shared clonotypes between healthy human individuals. The table came from immunoSEQ multiplex PCR; TCRdb's copy has only in-frame clones and leaves some out. The sample yields about 2.3 million clones, 85% to 95% seen once. Sample: naive CD4+ T cells from PBMCs. Receptors originate from a man in his late teens or twenties in good health. Some clones in this sample may be carry-over from other donors' samples. The CDR3 runs from the conserved cysteine through the conserved F or W. D genes are given only for firm matches. Expanded clones are given a class, and other clones once, few, many or no size at all.

TRBJ1-3 | TRBV6-5 | - | - | TGTGCCAGCCGAACTTGGGGGGAGAAGGACACCATATATTTT | CASRTWGEKDTIYF
TRBJ2-1 | TRBV5-1 | TRBD2 | - | TGCGCCAGCAGTTTGACTAGCGGAAACAATGAGCAGTTCTTC | CASSLTSGNNEQFF
TRBJ2-5 | TRBV6-5 | TRBD1 | - | TGTGCCAGCAGTCCGGGACAGGGGAAGACCCAGTACTTC | CASSPGQGKTQYF
TRBJ2-2 | TRBV7-3 | - | - | TGTGCCAGCAGCTTAAGTCTTGGCGCCGGGGAGCTGTTTTTT | CASSLSLGAGELFF
TRBJ1-4 | TRBV7-9 | - | - | TGTGCCAGCAGCGTAGCAGCAACTAATGAAAAACTGTTTTTT | CASSVAATNEKLFF
TRBJ2-5 | TRBV5-1 | TRBD2 | once | TGCGCCAGCAGCTTGAGCGGGAGGCCTCAACAAGAGACCCAGTACTTC | CASSLSGRPQQETQYF
TRBJ2-4 | TRBV4-1 | - | - | TGCGCCAGCAGCCAAGAAGACAGAAAAAACATTCAGTACTTC | CASSQEDRKNIQYF
TRBJ2-7 | TRBV4-1 | - | - | TGCGCCAGCAGCCCTTTTGGGTCGACTTACGAGCAGTACTTC | CASSPFGSTYEQYF
TRBJ1-4 | TRBV7-2 | - | - | TGTGCCAGCAGCTCCCTATTTCAAGCTAATGAAAAACTGTTTTTT | CASSSLFQANEKLFF
TRBJ1-2 | TRBV2 | - | - | TGTGCCAGTCTCTTTAACCGGGACAAACGAGGCTACACCTTC | CASLFNRDKRGYTF
TRBJ2-3 | TRBV7-2 | - | - | TGTGCCAGCAGCTTAGTAGGGACAACCACAGATACGCAGTATTTT | CASSLVGTTTDTQYF
TRBJ2-5 | TRBV30 | - | - | TGTGCCTGGAGACAGCAAGAGACCCAGTACTTC | CAWRQQETQYF
TRBJ2-7 | TRBV27 | - | - | TGTGCCAGCAGTTTAGTTACAAGCGGCGTTAGGTACTTC | CASSLVTSGVRYF
TRBJ1-2 | TRBV6-1 | - | - | TGTGCCAGCAGTAAAGGGGAGCGTCTGCGAGATGGCTACACCTTC | CASSKGERLRDGYTF
TRBJ2-2 | TRBV28 | - | - | TGTGCCAGCAGTTTATTTCCCCACTTAGTCGGGGAAATGAACACCGGGGAGCTGTTTTTT | CASSLFPHLVGEMNTGELFF
TRBJ2-1 | TRBV7-8 | TRBD1 | - | TGTGCCAGCAGCTTAGGAGGGGGCCTCTCCTACAATGAGCAGTTCTTC | CASSLGGGLSYNEQFF
TRBJ2-5 | TRBV7-2 | - | - | TGTGCCAGCAGCCCAAGGGGGGTGCGGCCTAGGGAGGCCCAGTACTTC | CASSPRGVRPREAQYF
TRBJ2-1 | TRBV7-9 | TRBD1 | - | TGTGCCAGCAGCCGGGACAGGGGGCAACGGAATGAGCAGTTCTTC | CASSRDRGQRNEQFF
TRBJ2-1 | TRBV4-2 | TRBD2 | - | TGTGCCAGCAGCCAGCAACTAGCGGGAGTCCCCTACAATGAGCAGTTCTTC | CASSQQLAGVPYNEQFF
TRBJ2-7 | TRBV27 | - | - | TGTGCCAGCAGTTTCCACCGACTAGACGAGCAGTACTTC | CASSFHRLDEQYF